This T cell receptor (beta chain) was sequenced in a study of blood T cells in healthy people across ages. Remarks on this clonotype: Its antigen is unidentified.

The CDR3 is 15 amino acids. The germline V gene has CDR1 DFQATT and CDR2 SNEGSKA (reference sequence). J lost 9 bases, V lost 2 bases, and 11 bases had no gene match. The authors ran a second PCR of about 6 to 11 cycles using a sample-barcoded 5' primer and a J-beta primer mix. In TCRdb, the 5' RACE reads were re-called with MiXCR into one record per CDR3 protein. The sample records some 890,000 distinct CDR3 sequences, approximately 32% being singletons. General study points: There was no known CMV status for donors, so expanded clonotype changes were possibly confounded.

These data also formed part of another study, on T cells of mothers and their children. From that report: The sample comes from nine or ten healthy Caucasian donors: mothers and children. Biologically related mothers and children overlapped slightly more than unrelated pairs, a non-significant difference.

Source material: blood. The receptor comes from a woman between 40 and 50 years old in good health. This sequence joins TRBV20-1 and TRBJ1-2; 11 nucleotides agree with TRBD1. The CDR3 here is CSARPGQGAGRSYTF. CDR3 bases: TGCAGTGCTAGACCAGGACAGGGGGCAGGCCGTAGCTACACCTTC.